The 9 T cell receptor beta chains given below trace back to one sample, sequenced in a study of T cell responses to AZD1222 COVID-19 vaccine (dated by TCRdb to 2020 to 2023). Receptors were amplified or captured by the immunoSEQ multiplex PCR assay. TCRdb took this table from immuneACCESS and kept in-frame rearrangements with V and J called. Such tables lack part of the clones; where checked against another copy, unresolved V genes explain under half of the gap, and the rest is unexplained. Counted in this sample were some 90,000 clones; approximately 83% of them appeared once. The ten most abundant clones make up over 7.5% of the sample. The label giving this sample's time point can be read as: baseline before first vaccination. The source material was peripheral blood, sampled on day 0 of AZD1222 vaccination. Receptors were obtained from an adult in good health.

The chain couples TRBV12-3 or TRBV12-4 to TRBJ2-3; 9 bases are shared with TRBD2. Germline trimming cut 4 bases from V and 6 bases from J; bases unmatched to any gene: 2. The CDR3 has 13 amino acids. The chain's CDR3 is CASSWREGDTQYF. For the CDR3, the DNA is TGTGCCAGCAGTTGGCGGGAGGGGGATACGCAGTATTTT.

V and J are TRBV19 and TRBJ2-7; the D gene is possibly TRBD1 (6 bases). This CDR3 spans 13 amino acids. In germline, CDR1 is LNHDA, CDR2 SQIVND (reference sequence). The V end lost 11 bases, the J end lost 4 bases, and 18 bases lay between the germline ends. In DNA form, the CDR3 reads TGTGCCGTAAGCAGGGGTTGGGGGTACGAGCAGTACTTC. Translated: CAVSRGWGYEQYF.

This chain connects TRBV18 to TRBJ2-7; 11 bases fit TRBD2. The CDR3 is 18 amino acids. The germline CDR1 and CDR2 sequences are KGHSH and LQKENI. V shed 4 bases and J 6 bases; nucleotides not matched to a gene: 17. In nucleotides, the CDR3 is TGTGCCAGCTCACTACGAACCCCCCTAGCGGGAGGTTGGTCCGAGCAGTACTTC. Protein product: CASSLRTPLAGGWSEQYF.

The rearrangement uses TRBV5-1 and TRBJ1-4; TRBD1 aligns across 9 bases. The CDR3 is made up of 14 amino acids. The J segment lost 7 bases and the V segment lost 2 bases, leaving 3 bases of the junction unmatched. Per the germline V gene, CDR1 is SGHRS and CDR2 is YFSETQ. CDR3 region: CASSLQGAAEKLFF. The CDR3 DNA reads TGCGCCAGCAGCTTACAGGGGGCGGCTGAAAAACTGTTTTTT.

This clone showed up just a few times. The rearrangement uses TRBV6-5 and TRBJ1-2; 7 bases agree with TRBD1. V trimming: 6 bases; J trimming: 2 bases; junction bases outside the gene matches: 9. The V gene's germline CDR1 is MNHEY and CDR2 SVGAGI. The CDR3 has 15 residues. CDR3 DNA sequence: TGTGCCAGCAGAGTACCGGGACAGCTCAACTATGGCTACACCTTC. The encoded protein is CASRVPGQLNYGYTF.

The rearrangement joins TRBV11-2 to TRBJ2-5; D uncertain. The V end was cut by 3 bases, the J end by 3 bases, with 17 bases between. In germline, CDR1 is SGHAT, CDR2 FQNNGV. The CDR3 is made up of 16 amino acids. CDR3 loop: CASSLAQGWLKETQYF. CDR3 bases: TGTGCCAGCAGCTTGGCCCAAGGGTGGCTAAAAGAGACCCAGTACTTC.

The chain employs TRBV24-1 and TRBJ1-5; no firm D call. This CDR3 is 12 amino acids long. Germline assignment: CDR1 KGHDR and CDR2 SFDVKD. Trimming took 9 bases from V and 2 from J, leaving 7 bases between them. The CDR3 DNA reads as TGTGCCACCGGTTGGGGCAATCAGCCCCAGCATTTT. Protein sequence: CATGWGNQPQHF.

The J gene is TRBJ2-5, the V gene TRBV7-6; no reliable D call. V was shortened by 4 bases and J by 1 base, with 1 base between the two germline ends. Germline V lookup: CDR1 SGHVS, CDR2 FNYEAQ. This CDR3 is built from 11 residues. The CDR3 bases are TGTGCCAGCAGCTCCCAAGAGACCCAGTACTTC. Residues: CASSSQETQYF.

Regarding this clone: The junction does not match germline at one end; this may be a read error. J is TRBJ1-3 and V is TRBV4-1, with 7 bases aligning to TRBD1. The CDR3 consists of 20 residues. Germline V gene lookup returns CDR1 MGHRA and CDR2 YSYEKL. This chain's CDR3 is CASSQDGRQGTRTYRNTIYF. In nucleotides, the CDR3 is TGCGCGAGCAGCCAAGATGGTAGACAGGGCACCCGGACATATAGAAACACCATATATTTT.